This TCR beta chain is from a study of tumor and adjacent non-tumor tissue in lung cancer. Overall study: Patients were aged about 30 to 76, ten or so men and about 5 women, stage I to III.

On this clonotype itself: Its target is unknown. Possible read error: a much larger clone is one base away.

Per germline, CDR1 SGHAT and CDR2 FQNNGV. CDR3 length equals 12 residues. The library came from three nested PCR rounds adapted from ARM-PCR protocols. TCRdb recomputed calls from the multiplex PCR reads with MiXCR, one row per CDR3 protein. The sample shows some 100,000 distinct CDR3 sequences, 65% of them seen only once. No cell sorting was done before RNA was extracted from the tissue. The normal lung tissue was taken more than 3 cm from the tumor edge. The study, taken as a whole, reports: TCR diversity was significantly greater in tumor than normal lung tissue.

This sequence was found in a man aged 25-45 years with non-small cell lung cancer. The chain combines TRBV11-2 with TRBJ2-1; D remains ambiguous. Sequenced input: distant non-tumor lung tissue. CDR3 sequence: CGSSSPIQRQFF. CDR3 in DNA: TGTGGCAGCAGTTCCCCAATCCAGAGACAGTTCTTC. Together with reference TRBV11-2 and TRBJ2-1, the CDR3 gives the full variable domain: EAGVAQSPRYKIIEKRQSVAFWCNPISGHATLYWYQQILGQGPKLLIQFQNNGVVDDSQLPKDRFSAERLKGVDSTLKIQPAKLEDSAVYLCGSSSPIQRQFFGPGTRLTVL.